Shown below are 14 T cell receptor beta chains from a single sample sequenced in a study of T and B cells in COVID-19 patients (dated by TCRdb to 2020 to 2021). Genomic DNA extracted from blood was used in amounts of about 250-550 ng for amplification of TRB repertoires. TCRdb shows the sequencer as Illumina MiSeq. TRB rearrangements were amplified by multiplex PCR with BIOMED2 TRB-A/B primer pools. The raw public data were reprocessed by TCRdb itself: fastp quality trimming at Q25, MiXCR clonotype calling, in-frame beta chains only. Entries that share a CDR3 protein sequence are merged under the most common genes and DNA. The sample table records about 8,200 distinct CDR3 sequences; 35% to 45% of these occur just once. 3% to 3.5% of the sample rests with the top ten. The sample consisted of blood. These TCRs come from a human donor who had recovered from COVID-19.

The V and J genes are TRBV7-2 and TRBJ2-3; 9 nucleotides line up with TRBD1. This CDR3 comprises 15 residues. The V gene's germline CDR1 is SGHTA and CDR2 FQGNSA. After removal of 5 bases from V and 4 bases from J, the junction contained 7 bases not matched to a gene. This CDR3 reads CASSTQRTGADTQYF. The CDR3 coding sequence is TGTGCCAGCAGCACTCAAAGGACAGGGGCAGATACGCAGTATTTT.

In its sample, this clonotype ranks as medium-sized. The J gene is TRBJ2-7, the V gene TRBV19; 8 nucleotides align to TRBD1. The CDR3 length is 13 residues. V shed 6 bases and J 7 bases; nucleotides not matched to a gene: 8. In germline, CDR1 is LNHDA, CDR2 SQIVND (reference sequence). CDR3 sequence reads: CASSAQGAGEQYV. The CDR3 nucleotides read TGTGCCAGTAGCGCTCAGGGGGCCGGAGAGCAGTACGTC.

CDR3 sequence: CASSLDSGGVSSSYNEQFF. The CDR3 bases are TGCGCCAGCAGCTTGGATAGCGGGGGGGTCTCGAGCTCCTACAATGAGCAGTTCTTC. The rearrangement joins TRBV5-1 to TRBJ2-1, with TRBD2 identical over 11 bases. Germline CDR1 reads SGHRS; CDR2 reads YFSETQ. The V and J ends lost 0 bases and 0 bases, in that order; junction bases with no gene match: 8. This CDR3 comprises 19 residues.

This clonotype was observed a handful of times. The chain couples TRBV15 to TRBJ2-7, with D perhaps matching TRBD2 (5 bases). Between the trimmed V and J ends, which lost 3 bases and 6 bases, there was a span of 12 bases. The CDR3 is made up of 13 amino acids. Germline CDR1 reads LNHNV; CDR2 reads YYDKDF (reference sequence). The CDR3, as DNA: TGTGCCACCAGCAGGACCAGCGGTGGCGAGCAGTACTTC. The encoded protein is CATSRTSGGEQYF.

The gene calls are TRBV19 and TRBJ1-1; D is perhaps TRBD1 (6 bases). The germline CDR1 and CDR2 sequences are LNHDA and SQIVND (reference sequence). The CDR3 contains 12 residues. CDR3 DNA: TGTTTGGGGGGGGGCATGAACACTGAAGCTTTCTTT. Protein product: CLGGGMNTEAFF.

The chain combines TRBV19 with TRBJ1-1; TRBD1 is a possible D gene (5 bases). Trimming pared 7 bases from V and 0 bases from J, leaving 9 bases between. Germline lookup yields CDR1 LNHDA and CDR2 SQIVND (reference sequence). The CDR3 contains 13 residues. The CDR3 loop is CASTGTVNTEAFF. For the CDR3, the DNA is TGTGCCAGTACTGGGACGGTGAACACTGAAGCTTTCTTT.

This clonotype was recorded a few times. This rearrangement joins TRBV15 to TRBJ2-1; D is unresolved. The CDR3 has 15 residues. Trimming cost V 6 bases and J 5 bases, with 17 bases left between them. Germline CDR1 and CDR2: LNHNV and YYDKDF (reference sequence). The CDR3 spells CATRRAPPRNNEQFF. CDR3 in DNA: TGTGCCACCAGAAGGGCCCCGCCTAGAAACAATGAGCAGTTCTTC.

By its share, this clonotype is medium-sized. The CDR3 spells CASSMATGASYEQYF. CDR3 coding DNA: TGTGCCAGTAGTATGGCCACAGGGGCATCCTACGAGCAGTACTTC. This chain links TRBV19 with TRBJ2-7, with TRBD1 identical over 7 bases. Trimming took 3 bases from V and 1 from J; bases not matched to a gene: 6. The CDR3 is 15 residues long. Germline assignment: CDR1 LNHDA and CDR2 SQIVND (reference sequence).

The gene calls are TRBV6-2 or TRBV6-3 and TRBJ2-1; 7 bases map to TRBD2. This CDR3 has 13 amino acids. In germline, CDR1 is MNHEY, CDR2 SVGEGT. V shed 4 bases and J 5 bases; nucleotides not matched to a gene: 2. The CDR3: CASSFTSDNEQFF. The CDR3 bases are TGTGCCAGCAGTTTTACTAGCGACAATGAGCAGTTCTTC.

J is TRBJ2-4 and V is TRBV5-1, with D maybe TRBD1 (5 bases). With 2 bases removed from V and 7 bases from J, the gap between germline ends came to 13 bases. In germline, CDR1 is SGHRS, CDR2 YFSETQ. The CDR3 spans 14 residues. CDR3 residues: CASSLSGNRNIQYF. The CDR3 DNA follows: TGCGCCAGCAGCTTATCAGGGAATCGGAACATTCAGTACTTC.

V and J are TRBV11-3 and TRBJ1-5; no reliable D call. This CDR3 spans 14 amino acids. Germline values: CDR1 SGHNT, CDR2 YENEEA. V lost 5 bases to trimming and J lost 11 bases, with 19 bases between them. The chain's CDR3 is CASSPTENESAQHF. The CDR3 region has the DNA TGTGCCAGCAGCCCTACAGAGAACGAATCGGCCCAGCATTTT. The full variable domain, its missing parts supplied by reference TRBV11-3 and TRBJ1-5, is EAGVVQSPRYKIIEKKQPVAFWCNPISGHNTLYWYLQNLGQGPELLIRYENEEAVDDSQLPKDRFSAERLKGVDSTLKIQPAELGDSAVYLCASSPTENESAQHFGDGTRLSIL.

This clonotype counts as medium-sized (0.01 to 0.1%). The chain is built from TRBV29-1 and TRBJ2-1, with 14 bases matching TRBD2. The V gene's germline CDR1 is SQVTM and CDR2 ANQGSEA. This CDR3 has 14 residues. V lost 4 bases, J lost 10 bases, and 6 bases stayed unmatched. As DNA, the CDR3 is TGCAGCGTTGGGGGACTAGCGGGGGAGGGGGAGCAGTTCTTC. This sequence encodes CSVGGLAGEGEQFF.

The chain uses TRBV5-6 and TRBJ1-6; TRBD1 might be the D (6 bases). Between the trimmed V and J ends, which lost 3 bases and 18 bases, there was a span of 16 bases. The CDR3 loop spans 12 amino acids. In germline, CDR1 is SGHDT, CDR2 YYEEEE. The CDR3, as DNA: TGTGCCAGCAGCTCTGGCGGGGGCCAGGACCACTTT. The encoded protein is CASSSGGGQDHF.

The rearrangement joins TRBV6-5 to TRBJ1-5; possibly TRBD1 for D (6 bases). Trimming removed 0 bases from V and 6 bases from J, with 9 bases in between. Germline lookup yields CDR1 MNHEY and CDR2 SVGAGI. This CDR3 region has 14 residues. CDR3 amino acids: CASSYSSGVQPQHF. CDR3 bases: TGTGCCAGCAGTTACTCGTCAGGGGTTCAGCCCCAGCATTTT.